Described below is a single T cell receptor beta chain sequence and its context. Antigen unknown. The entry originates in a study of human T cells and chemical hapten exposure. V was pared by 5 bases and J by 7 bases, with 9 bases of the junction left unmatched. Germline V gene data show CDR1 as MNHNY and CDR2 as SVGAGI (reference sequence). The CDR3 totals 14 residues. Findings of the study overall: No alteration of TCRs above 1 in 1000 frequency was seen with DPC sensitization.

Time point given: patch test 1, 2 weeks after DPC sensitization. Treatment noted: therapeutic diphenylcyclopropenone sensitization with weekly scalp DPC. TCRdb re-derived calls from the RACE reads in MiXCR, one entry per CDR3 protein. The table records fewer than 200,000 distinct CDR3 sequences, more than 20% of them present only once. This clonotype originated in a woman aged 50 to 65 with alopecia areata. Some clones in this sample may be carry-over from other donors' samples. The gene calls are TRBV6-6 and TRBJ1-2, with 8 bases fitting TRBD1. The sequencing used whole blood, collected in connection with sensitization to the hapten diphenylcyclopropenone (DPC). In nucleotides, the CDR3 is TGTGCCAGCAGTAGCCCACCGGACAGGGTTGGCTACACCTTC. It specifies CASSSPPDRVGYTF.